The 20 T cell receptor beta chains listed next were all sequenced from one sample in a study of T cell responses to AZD1222 COVID-19 vaccine. Data came from immunoSEQ multiplex PCR; TCRdb stores just in-frame clones and leaves some out. The data contain approximately 70,000 clones, 85% of them singletons. The sample was peripheral blood, taken on day 0 of AZD1222 vaccination. The receptors derive from an adult in good health.

A word on this clone: Other nucleotide sequences from this sample produce the same CDR3. The chain employs TRBV12-3 or TRBV12-4 and TRBJ1-2; a weak D match, TRBD1 (5 bases). This CDR3 has 13 residues. Trimming removed 1 base from V and 7 bases from J, with 10 bases in between. CDR3 nucleotides: TGTGCCAGCAGTTTAGGTGGGGCGAGTGGCTACACCTTC. Translating gives CASSLGGASGYTF.

This clone was seen a handful of times. The chain has TRBV10-1 and TRBJ2-5, with TRBD2 identical over 7 bases. This CDR3 region has 13 residues. Trimming at V came to 6 bases and at J to 5 bases, leaving 6 bases not matched to a gene. CDR1 is WNHNN, CDR2 SYGVQD, per germline (reference sequence). The CDR3 DNA follows: TGCGCCAGCAGGGCGGGAGCGGAGGAGACCCAGTACTTC. Protein: CASRAGAEETQYF.

V gene TRBV24-1 combines with J gene TRBJ2-3; D ambiguous. The length of the CDR3 is 13 residues. Trimming took off 3 bases at V and 4 bases at J, with 7 bases between the two ends. In germline, CDR1 is KGHDR, CDR2 SFDVKD. For the CDR3, the DNA is TGTGCCACCAGTGATGGAGCCGCAGATACGCAGTATTTT. Amino acid sequence: CATSDGAADTQYF.

The V gene is TRBV2, the J gene TRBJ1-2; D uncertain. Germline CDR1 SNHLY, CDR2 FYNNEI. CDR3 size: 11 residues. V lost 5 bases and J lost 7, with 8 bases in between. CDR3 bases: TGTGCCAGCAGTTTTGGCGTTGGCTACACCTTC. The encoded protein is CASSFGVGYTF.

This clone has just one count. The rearrangement joins TRBV6-5 to TRBJ2-3; D is possibly TRBD2 (7 bases). V was shortened by 8 bases and J by 1 base, with 13 bases between the two germline ends. Germline CDR1 reads MNHEY; CDR2 reads SVGAGI. This CDR3 is 14 amino acids long. The CDR3 sequence is CASPRGARTDTQYF. The CDR3, as DNA: TGTGCCAGCCCCCGGGGGGCCCGCACAGATACGCAGTATTTT.

The DNA of the CDR3 is TGTGCCAGCTCACCCACACAGAACACTGAAGCTTTCTTT. It translates to CASSPTQNTEAFF. The rearrangement uses TRBV18 and TRBJ1-1; D unresolved. The germline gives CDR1 KGHSH, CDR2 LQKENI. The germline V and J ends were trimmed by 3 bases and 1 base, with 6 bases remaining between them. CDR3 length: 13 residues. The full variable domain, rest sourced from reference TRBV18 and TRBJ1-1, is NAGVMQNPRHLVRRRGQEARLRCSPMKGHSHVYWYRQLPEEGLKFMVYLQKENIIDESGMPKERFSAEFPKEGPSILRIQQVVRGDSAAYFCASSPTQNTEAFFGQGTRLTVV.

The chain recombines TRBV20-1 with TRBJ2-7; D is unresolved. There are 11 residues in the CDR3. V was clipped by 7 bases and J by 7 bases, with 14 bases between them. The germline V gene has CDR1 DFQATT and CDR2 SNEGSKA (reference sequence). The CDR3 spells CSGGRVGEQYF. The CDR3 nucleotides read TGCAGTGGGGGTAGGGTCGGTGAGCAGTACTTC.

The chain has TRBV7-3 and TRBJ2-3; D possibly matches TRBD1 or TRBD2 (6 bases each). The germline CDR1 and CDR2 sequences are SGHTA and FQGTGA. The length of the CDR3 is 14 residues. Between the trimmed V and J ends, which lost 3 bases and 5 bases, there was a span of 12 bases. CDR3 residues: CASSFRGREDTQYF. The CDR3 nucleotides are TGTGCCAGCAGCTTTCGGGGGCGCGAAGATACGCAGTATTTT.

The CDR3 loop reads CSVELGRASYEQYF. DNA for the CDR3: TGCAGCGTTGAGTTAGGCAGGGCTTCCTACGAGCAGTACTTC. The V call is TRBV29-1, the J call TRBJ2-7; perhaps TRBD1 as D (5 bases). The CDR3 length is 14 residues. Trimming left V 3 bases short and J 1 base short, with 13 bases between. The germline CDR1 and CDR2 sequences are SQVTM and ANQGSEA.

This clone was observed a few times. The chain is built from TRBV2 and TRBJ2-3, with 7 bases matching TRBD2. Germline assignment: CDR1 SNHLY and CDR2 FYNNEI. The CDR3 is made up of 14 amino acids. The J segment lost 2 bases and the V segment lost 7 bases, leaving 6 bases of the junction unmatched. The CDR3 sequence: CASKDWDYTDTQYF. The CDR3 region has the DNA TGTGCCAGCAAGGACTGGGACTACACAGATACGCAGTATTTT.

This chain joins TRBV6-5 and TRBJ2-5, with a tentative D call TRBD1 (6 bases). The CDR3 is made up of 15 amino acids. Deletions cut 2 bases from V and 4 bases from J, with 14 bases between. Germline V gene lookup returns CDR1 MNHEY and CDR2 SVGAGI. CDR3 bases: TGTGCCAGCAGTTACCTGGCAGGGGTAGGAGAGACCCAGTACTTC. Translation: CASSYLAGVGETQYF.

The chain carries TRBV6-5 and TRBJ1-2; the D is unclear. This CDR3 has 15 residues. The V end was cut by 7 bases, the J end by 0 bases, with 15 bases between. Germline loops: CDR1 MNHEY, CDR2 SVGAGI. The CDR3 loop is CASTRTDYPNYGYTF. CDR3 nucleotides: TGTGCCAGCACCCGGACGGACTATCCTAACTATGGCTACACCTTC.

The V call is TRBV7-9, the J call TRBJ2-2; D tentatively fits TRBD1 or TRBD2 (5 bases each). V dropped 1 base and J dropped 2 bases, with 14 bases sitting between them. The germline CDR1 and CDR2 sequences are SEHNR and FQNEAQ (reference sequence). The CDR3 covers 17 residues. The CDR3 region is CASSLGGTAGNTGELFF. The CDR3 DNA reads TGTGCCAGCAGCTTAGGGGGGACCGCAGGAAACACCGGGGAGCTGTTTTTT.

V gene TRBV7-2 combines with J gene TRBJ2-7; 8 bases fit TRBD1. Per the germline V gene, CDR1 is SGHTA and CDR2 is FQGNSA. V was clipped by 5 bases and J by 0 bases; unmatched bases: 6. CDR3 length: 15 amino acids. The CDR3 sequence: CASSVRTGTSYEQYF. The CDR3, as DNA: TGTGCCAGCAGCGTCAGGACAGGGACCTCCTACGAGCAGTACTTC. Together with reference TRBV7-2 and TRBJ2-7, the CDR3 gives the full variable domain: GAGVSQSPSNKVTEKGKDVELRCDPISGHTALYWYRQSLGQGLEFLIYFQGNSAPDKSGLPSDRFSAERTGGSVSTLTIQRTQQEDSAVYLCASSVRTGTSYEQYFGPGTRLTVT.

This sequence joins TRBV6-5 and TRBJ1-6, with TRBD1 as a possible D gene (6 bases). The V end lost 6 bases, the J end lost 9 bases, and 12 bases lay between the germline ends. The CDR3 is 13 residues long. The germline CDR1 and CDR2 sequences are MNHEY and SVGAGI. CDR3 nucleotide sequence: TGTGCCAGCAGCCACAGGGAAGGTTCACCCCTCCACTTT. Residues: CASSHREGSPLHF.

This chain joins TRBV9 and TRBJ2-7; 8 nucleotides line up with TRBD2. The junction had 10 bases not matched to a gene; V was cut back by 0 bases and J by 2 bases. Per the germline V gene, CDR1 is SGDLS and CDR2 is YYNGEE. The length of the CDR3 is 17 residues. The CDR3 spells CASSVGAGASITYEQYF. In DNA form, the CDR3 reads TGTGCCAGCAGCGTAGGAGCGGGGGCTTCAATTACCTACGAGCAGTACTTC.

V usage is TRBV7-7 and J usage is TRBJ2-1, with D perhaps matching TRBD2 (5 bases). V was clipped by 1 base and J by 5 bases, with 9 bases between them. Germline V gene lookup returns CDR1 SSHAT and CDR2 FNYEAQ (reference sequence). The CDR3 has 14 amino acids. Here the CDR3 reads CASSLDGLHNEQFF. The CDR3 region has the DNA TGTGCCAGCAGCTTAGACGGACTCCACAATGAGCAGTTCTTC. The full variable domain, rest sourced from reference TRBV7-7 and TRBJ2-1, is GAGVSQSPRYKVTKRGQDVTLRCDPISSHATLYWYQQALGQGPEFLTYFNYEAQPDKSGLPSDRFSAERPEGSISTLTIQRTEQRDSAMYRCASSLDGLHNEQFFGPGTRLTVL.

The gene calls are TRBV4-2 and TRBJ1-3; tentatively, D is TRBD1 (5 bases). Trimming pared 3 bases from V and 1 base from J, leaving 16 bases between. This CDR3 region has 17 residues. Germline CDR1 LGHNA, CDR2 YNFKEQ. In nucleotides, the CDR3 is TGTGCCAGCAGCCAGGGGGTTGGAGGGGCTTCTGGAAACACCATATATTTT. As protein: CASSQGVGGASGNTIYF.

J is TRBJ1-6 and V is TRBV19; D gene ambiguous. The CDR3 length is 12 residues. In germline, CDR1 is LNHDA, CDR2 SQIVND (reference sequence). V lost 11 bases, J lost 8 bases, and 13 bases lay in between. The DNA of the CDR3 is TGTGCCGCTAAATCGACCTATTCACCCCTCCACTTT. Its protein is CAAKSTYSPLHF.

The chain recombines TRBV6-4 with TRBJ1-6; the D is unclear. CDR1 is MRHNA, CDR2 SNTAGT, per germline. V dropped 5 bases and J dropped 7 bases, with 9 bases sitting between them. The CDR3 covers 13 residues. The CDR3 sequence: CASSREENSPLHF. The CDR3 coding sequence is TGTGCCAGCAGTAGGGAGGAAAATTCACCCCTCCACTTT.